This entry lists 27 T cell receptor beta chains sequenced from one sample in a study of blood T cell repertoires in COVID-19. Method: immunoSEQ multiplex PCR; TCRdb's copy keeps in-frame clones and lacks some. The data show 75,000 to 95,000 clones, approximately 91% seen once. The sample consisted of peripheral blood. The receptors shown here come from a woman of 80 years or more with acute or convalescent COVID-19.

This chain links TRBV19 with TRBJ1-5; D ambiguous. V was cut by 3 bases and J by 0 bases, with 9 bases left in between. Germline-derived CDR1 and CDR2 are LNHDA and SQIVND (reference sequence). This CDR3 comprises 15 residues. CDR3 sequence reads: CASSIYGNSNQPQHF. In DNA form, the CDR3 reads TGTGCCAGTAGTATTTACGGGAATAGCAATCAGCCCCAGCATTTT.

The CDR3 region has the DNA TGTGCCAGCACCGGAGGGGCAAGGGTGTACACTGAAGCTTTCTTT. This sequence encodes CASTGGARVYTEAFF. V is TRBV6-5 and J is TRBJ1-1; possibly TRBD1 for D (5 bases). Germline V gene data show CDR1 as MNHEY and CDR2 as SVGAGI. This CDR3 is built from 15 residues. V dropped 7 bases and J dropped 3 bases, with 18 bases sitting between them.

This sequence joins TRBV5-1 and TRBJ1-5; TRBD1 aligns across 10 bases. The CDR3 is 15 amino acids. Germline V CDR1 and CDR2: SGHRS, YFSETQ. V lost 0 bases, J lost 5 bases, and 2 bases stayed unmatched. The CDR3 spells CASSLDGQGDQPQHF. CDR3 bases: TGCGCCAGCAGCTTGGACGGACAGGGGGATCAGCCCCAGCATTTT. Based on the CDR3 plus reference TRBV5-1 and TRBJ1-5, the full variable domain is KAGVTQTPRYLIKTRGQQVTLSCSPISGHRSVSWYQQTPGQGLQFLFEYFSETQRNKGNFPGRFSGRQFSNSRSEMNVSTLELGDSALYLCASSLDGQGDQPQHFGDGTRLSIL.

This sequence joins TRBV29-1 and TRBJ2-7, with 9 bases that match TRBD1. In germline, CDR1 is SQVTM, CDR2 ANQGSEA. The CDR3 runs to 13 residues. V lost 6 bases and J lost 3; bases outside the gene matches: 6. Written as DNA, the CDR3 is TGCAGCGTCCAGGGACAGGGAATCTACGAGCAGTACTTC. It codes for CSVQGQGIYEQYF.

The V gene is TRBV10-3, the J gene TRBJ1-5, with TRBD1 identical over 7 bases. The germline V gene encodes CDR1 ENHRY and CDR2 SYGVKD. Germline trimming cut 0 bases from V and 2 bases from J; bases unmatched to any gene: 4. This CDR3 spans 16 amino acids. The DNA for the CDR3 is TGTGCCATCAGTGAGTCCCAGGGGGGTGGCAATCAGCCCCAGCATTTT. As protein: CAISESQGGGNQPQHF.

V is TRBV2 and J is TRBJ1-2, with 9 bases matching TRBD1. The CDR3 totals 16 residues. Germline-derived CDR1 and CDR2 are SNHLY and FYNNEI. The junction had 13 bases not matched to a gene; V was cut back by 4 bases and J by 7 bases. The CDR3, as DNA: TGTGCCAGCAGTGGGTCCCTGGGGACAGGGTCGAGTGGCTACACCTTC. Translated: CASSGSLGTGSSGYTF.

The rearrangement links TRBV7-2 to TRBJ2-2; 8 bases agree with TRBD2. The junction had 4 bases not matched to a gene; V was cut back by 1 base and J by 3 bases. This CDR3 has 16 residues. Germline CDR1 and CDR2: SGHTA and FQGNSA. The CDR3 region has the DNA TGTGCCAGCAGCTTAGGCCAGACTAGCGACACCGGGGAGCTGTTTTTT. Translated, it gives CASSLGQTSDTGELFF.

This chain joins TRBV6-5 and TRBJ2-5, with TRBD2 matching over 7 bases. The trim removed 6 bases at V and 2 bases at J, leaving 3 bases unmatched. Germline CDR1 reads MNHEY; CDR2 reads SVGAGI. The CDR3 is made up of 13 amino acids. CDR3 in amino acids: CASRSSGQETQYF. The CDR3 nucleotides read TGTGCCAGCAGGTCTAGCGGACAAGAGACCCAGTACTTC.

The rearrangement links TRBV2 to TRBJ2-5; TRBD2 matches at 14 bases. The CDR3 runs to 15 residues. Germline V gene sequence: CDR1 SNHLY, CDR2 FYNNEI. The ends lost 8 bases at V and 5 bases at J; junction bases unmatched: 7. The CDR3 DNA reads TGTGCCAGCGGATCGGGACTAGCGGGAGTGGAGACCCAGTACTTC. This translates into CASGSGLAGVETQYF.

CDR3 amino acids: CASSPWTGNYGYTF. The CDR3 coding sequence is TGTGCCAGCAGCCCTTGGACAGGGAACTATGGCTACACCTTC. This chain connects TRBV3-1 (or the pseudogene TRBV3-2) to TRBJ1-2; 8 bases line up with TRBD1. This CDR3 contains 14 residues. In germline, CDR1 is LGHDT, CDR2 YNNKEL (reference sequence). With 4 bases clipped from V and 2 bases from J, the junction kept 3 bases outside the gene matches.

This rearrangement joins TRBV9 to TRBJ2-1, with 7 bases aligning to TRBD2. V lost 0 bases, J lost 0 bases, and 9 bases stayed unmatched. CDR3 size: 18 residues. In germline, CDR1 is SGDLS, CDR2 YYNGEE. The CDR3: CASSVDPSGLRSYNEQFF. The CDR3 DNA reads as TGTGCCAGCAGCGTAGACCCTAGCGGCTTACGCTCCTACAATGAGCAGTTCTTC.

J is TRBJ2-2 and V is TRBV5-1; TRBD2 is a possible D gene (6 bases). With 0 bases removed from V and 5 bases from J, the gap between germline ends came to 14 bases. The CDR3 loop spans 16 amino acids. CDR1 SGHRS and CDR2 YFSETQ come from the germline V gene. CDR3 coding DNA: TGCGCCAGCAGCTTGGCTCCGCCGGGGACTACCGGGGAGCTGTTTTTT. It is translated as CASSLAPPGTTGELFF.

V and J are TRBV7-2 and TRBJ2-7, with D unresolved. This CDR3 has 14 residues. Between the trimmed V and J ends, which lost 5 bases and 6 bases, there was a span of 17 bases. Per the germline V gene, CDR1 is SGHTA and CDR2 is FQGNSA. The CDR3 bases are TGTGCCAGCAGCCTAGACCACGGCGGCGGCGAGCAGTACTTC. Translated, it gives CASSLDHGGGEQYF.

There are a few counts of this clone. The gene calls are TRBV11-2 and TRBJ2-2; D not certain. This CDR3 spans 15 amino acids. The germline CDR1 and CDR2 sequences are SGHAT and FQNNGV. Deletions cut 0 bases from V and 1 base from J, with 6 bases between. The CDR3 loop reads CASSLESWNTGELFF. As DNA, the CDR3 is TGTGCCAGCAGCTTAGAATCCTGGAACACCGGGGAGCTGTTTTTT.

V is TRBV4-2 and J is TRBJ1-1; D is unclear. There are 14 residues in the CDR3. Germline loops: CDR1 LGHNA, CDR2 YNFKEQ. Trimming left V 0 bases short and J 4 bases short, with 9 bases between. CDR3 protein: CASSQEEGGTEAFF. In nucleotides, the CDR3 is TGTGCCAGCAGCCAAGAAGAGGGAGGCACTGAAGCTTTCTTT.

The chain carries TRBV9 and TRBJ2-5; the D gene is possibly TRBD2 (5 bases). CDR1 and CDR2 from the germline V gene are SGDLS and YYNGEE. CDR3 size: 15 residues. Trimming stripped 0 bases from V and 2 bases from J, with 11 bases between. The CDR3 DNA reads TGTGCCAGCAGCGTAGCGGGGTCAGGTCAAGAGACCCAGTACTTC. Translation gives CASSVAGSGQETQYF.

The chain carries TRBV28 and TRBJ1-2; D unclear. CDR1 MDHEN and CDR2 SYDVKM come from the germline V gene. The CDR3 is 14 residues long. The V end was cut by 2 bases, the J end by 8 bases, with 15 bases between. CDR3 region: CASSLVVSAVGYTF. CDR3 sequence (DNA): TGTGCCAGCAGTTTAGTGGTTTCCGCGGTCGGCTACACCTTC.

This sequence joins TRBV4-3 and TRBJ2-3; 10 bases match TRBD2. The V segment lost 4 bases and the J segment 4 bases; nucleotides outside the gene matches: 5. The germline V gene has CDR1 LGHNA and CDR2 YSLEER. The CDR3 is made up of 15 amino acids. The CDR3, as DNA: TGCGCCAGCAGCCTCATAGCGGGGGGCTCAGATACGCAGTATTTT. Encoded protein: CASSLIAGGSDTQYF.

As to this clone: Other DNA sequences of this sample code for an identical CDR3. The chain links TRBV10-3 to TRBJ1-1, with D perhaps TRBD1 (6 bases). V lost 3 bases and J 5 bases, leaving 10 bases between the germline ends. There are 13 residues in the CDR3. Germline CDR1 and CDR2: ENHRY and SYGVKD. The CDR3 coding sequence is TGTGCCATCAGTGAAACAGGGAGAACTGAAGCTTTCTTT. Translating gives CAISETGRTEAFF.

The chain joins TRBV30 to TRBJ2-7, with D perhaps matching TRBD1 (5 bases). The CDR3 consists of 14 residues. Germline assignment: CDR1 GTSNPN and CDR2 SVGIG (reference sequence). Trimming left V 2 bases short and J 0 bases short, with 11 bases between. The CDR3 DNA reads TGTGCCTGGAGTCCCGTCGACAGCTCCTACGAGCAGTACTTC. The encoded protein is CAWSPVDSSYEQYF.

The rearrangement links TRBV11-2 to TRBJ2-2, with D uncertain. Germline assignment: CDR1 SGHAT and CDR2 FQNNGV. The CDR3 runs 17 residues. Trimming removed 0 bases from V and 0 bases from J, with 11 bases in between. The CDR3 reads CASSLDLVRANTGELFF. Here the CDR3 DNA reads TGTGCCAGCAGCTTAGATCTTGTTCGCGCGAACACCGGGGAGCTGTTTTTT.

This chain joins TRBV5-4 and TRBJ1-4; D is perhaps TRBD1 (5 bases). Germline V gene lookup returns CDR1 SGHNT and CDR2 YYREEE (reference sequence). This CDR3 spans 16 amino acids. V lost 4 bases to trimming and J lost 0 bases, with 13 bases between them. CDR3 sequence (DNA): TGTGCCAGCAGCCCCGGGACTTCTGCAACTAATGAAAAACTGTTTTTT. It translates to CASSPGTSATNEKLFF.

The rearrangement joins TRBV9 to TRBJ2-5, with D perhaps TRBD1 (5 bases). Germline V CDR1 and CDR2: SGDLS, YYNGEE. The V end lost 0 bases, the J end lost 4 bases, and 10 bases lay between the germline ends. This CDR3 is 14 amino acids long. The CDR3 nucleotides read TGTGCCAGCAGCGTAGAGTGGCAGGGAGAGACCCAGTACTTC. It translates to CASSVEWQGETQYF.

The chain has TRBV19 and TRBJ1-3, with TRBD1 matching over 7 bases. The CDR3 is 18 residues long. Germline CDR1 reads LNHDA; CDR2 reads SQIVND (reference sequence). J was trimmed by 0 bases and V by 2 bases; bases with no gene match: 10. The CDR3 loop is CASSIRSGTASSGNTIYF. The CDR3 bases are TGTGCCAGTAGTATACGTTCCGGGACAGCGAGCTCTGGAAACACCATATATTTT.

V usage is TRBV4-2 and J usage is TRBJ2-6; perhaps TRBD2 as D (6 bases). V dropped 0 bases and J dropped 2 bases, with 11 bases sitting between them. Germline V gives CDR1 LGHNA, CDR2 YNFKEQ. The CDR3 is made up of 17 amino acids. This CDR3 is CASSQETGVAGANVLTF. In DNA form, the CDR3 reads TGTGCCAGCAGCCAAGAGACGGGGGTGGCTGGGGCCAACGTCCTGACTTTC.

V and J are TRBV29-1 and TRBJ2-1; possible D gene TRBD2, 5 bases. This CDR3 region has 15 residues. Germline CDR1 reads SQVTM; CDR2 reads ANQGSEA. V shed 1 base and J shed 0 bases, with 10 bases lying between them. CDR3 nucleotides: TGCAGCGTTGAAGGGAGGCCCAGCTCCTACAATGAGCAGTTCTTC. Its translation is CSVEGRPSSYNEQFF.

V usage is TRBV18 and J usage is TRBJ2-1, with a tentative D call TRBD2 (5 bases). Germline loops: CDR1 KGHSH, CDR2 LQKENI. V lost 5 bases and J 5 bases, leaving 10 bases between the germline ends. The length of the CDR3 is 13 residues. The CDR3 region is CASSAGADNEQFF. In nucleotides, the CDR3 is TGTGCCAGCTCAGCAGGAGCGGACAATGAGCAGTTCTTC.